This section outlines one T cell receptor (beta chain) sequence together with its context. Germline lookup yields CDR1 KGHSH and CDR2 LQKENI. V was trimmed by 2 bases and J by 0 bases, leaving 11 bases between them. The CDR3 length is 15 residues. The record originates from a study of CD8 T cells in Susac syndrome. Random hexamers primed reverse transcription of about 0.5 to 1 ug RNA. Across 54 Vbeta and 13 Jbeta, immunoSEQ multiplex PCR amplified TCR beta CDR3. Each CDR3 protein is one row after TCRdb ran MiXCR on the immunoSEQ multiplex PCR reads. Of 250,000 to 350,000 distinct CDR3 sequences listed, 70% to 90% were seen once; the top ten hold approximately 0.11%. Sequencing of TCR beta was carried out in blood CD8+ and CD4+ T cells. TEMRA cells were FACS-enriched and CD8+ and CD4+ T cells negatively isolated.

The chain couples TRBV18 to TRBJ2-7; D may be TRBD2 (5 bases). The TCR was taken from a human donor with multiple sclerosis. Sample: CD8+ T cells from PBMCs. The CDR3 region has the DNA TGTGCCAGCTCACCAGGAGGCCTCAGCTCCTACGAGCAGTACTTC. Its translation is CASSPGGLSSYEQYF.